This is a list of T cell receptor beta chains from one sample in a study of blood T cell repertoires in COVID-19. Assay: immunoSEQ multiplex PCR; the TCRdb copy retains only in-frame clones and omits some. The sample includes about 260,000 clones, approximately 88% of them seen just once. The material sequenced was peripheral blood. These receptors all stem from a woman between 65 and 79 years old with COVID-19, enrolled during active disease. The CDR3 runs from the conserved cysteine through the conserved F or W. Fields, in order: V gene, D gene, clone size, J gene, CDR3 DNA, CDR3 protein. The D gene is left open where the match is weak. A clone size is listed for some rows: how often the clone was seen (once, few, many), or a class if it is expanded.

v_gene: TRBV2; d_gene: TRBD1; abundance: -; j_gene: TRBJ2-1; CDR3nt: TGTGCCAGCAGTGCTGACAGGGGGACCTACAATGAGCAGTTCTTC; CDR3aa: CASSADRGTYNEQFF
v_gene: TRBV5-1; d_gene: TRBD2; abundance: -; j_gene: TRBJ2-1; CDR3nt: TGCGCCAGCAGCAGCTGGGTGGCGGGAGGGCCGGGTAATGAGCAGTTCTTC; CDR3aa: CASSSWVAGGPGNEQFF
v_gene: TRBV5-4; d_gene: TRBD2; abundance: -; j_gene: TRBJ2-3; CDR3nt: TGTGCCAGCAGCTTGGCGGGACTAGCAGATACGCAGTATTTT; CDR3aa: CASSLAGLADTQYF
v_gene: TRBV19; d_gene: -; abundance: -; j_gene: TRBJ1-5; CDR3nt: TGTGCCAGTAGTATAGTGCACAGGGGCAATCAGCCCCAGCATTTT; CDR3aa: CASSIVHRGNQPQHF
v_gene: TRBV6-5; d_gene: TRBD1; abundance: -; j_gene: TRBJ1-4; CDR3nt: TGTGCCAGCAGTTACCGCACAGGGGATGAAAAACTGTTTTTT; CDR3aa: CASSYRTGDEKLFF
v_gene: TRBV7-9; d_gene: -; abundance: -; j_gene: TRBJ2-7; CDR3nt: TGTGCCAGCAGCTTGAGCACGGACAACTACGAGCAGTACTTC; CDR3aa: CASSLSTDNYEQYF
v_gene: TRBV12-5; d_gene: TRBD2; abundance: -; j_gene: TRBJ2-2; CDR3nt: TGTGCTAGTGGTCCTAGCGGGAGAAGAACCGGGGAGCTGTTTTTT; CDR3aa: CASGPSGRRTGELFF
v_gene: TRBV28; d_gene: -; abundance: -; j_gene: TRBJ1-5; CDR3nt: TGTGCCAGCAGTTACGGAACCGGGGTACATCAGCCCCAGCATTTT; CDR3aa: CASSYGTGVHQPQHF
v_gene: TRBV29-1; d_gene: TRBD2; abundance: -; j_gene: TRBJ2-7; CDR3nt: TGCAGCGTTGGGGGGGGATCCTACGAGCAGTACTTC; CDR3aa: CSVGGGSYEQYF
v_gene: TRBV18; d_gene: -; abundance: -; j_gene: TRBJ1-1; CDR3nt: TGTGCCAGCTCACTAGGGACTGGGAAGGACACTGAAGCTTTCTTT; CDR3aa: CASSLGTGKDTEAFF
v_gene: TRBV18; d_gene: TRBD2; abundance: -; j_gene: TRBJ2-1; CDR3nt: TGTGCCAGCTCACCCCCACTAGCGGGAGCTACGTACAATGAGCAGTTCTTC; CDR3aa: CASSPPLAGATYNEQFF
v_gene: TRBV23-1; d_gene: TRBD1; abundance: -; j_gene: TRBJ1-1; CDR3nt: TGCGCCAGCAGTCAAAGTAGGACAGGGGGCGGGAACACTGAAGCTTTCTTT; CDR3aa: CASSQSRTGGGNTEAFF
v_gene: TRBV10-3; d_gene: -; abundance: -; j_gene: TRBJ2-5; CDR3nt: TGTGCCATCAGTGAGTCGGCAGGGAGGCAAGAGACCCAGTACTTC; CDR3aa: CAISESAGRQETQYF
v_gene: TRBV12-5; d_gene: -; abundance: -; j_gene: TRBJ1-1; CDR3nt: TGTGCTAGTGGTCCCCCGGGGTACAGGGCGAATACTGAAGCTTTCTTT; CDR3aa: CASGPPGYRANTEAFF
v_gene: TRBV6-1; d_gene: TRBD2; abundance: -; j_gene: TRBJ2-1; CDR3nt: TGTGCCAGCAGTGAATTTTCTAGCGGGAGTAAAGGTGAGCAGTTCTTC; CDR3aa: CASSEFSSGSKGEQFF
v_gene: TRBV27; d_gene: -; abundance: once; j_gene: TRBJ2-7; CDR3nt: TGTGCCAGCAGTTTATTACCCTTGCGGGAGCAGTACTTC; CDR3aa: CASSLLPLREQYF
v_gene: TRBV3-1/TRBV3-2; d_gene: -; abundance: -; j_gene: TRBJ1-1; CDR3nt: TGTGCCAGCAGCCCTACTGGCAGGGGAACTGAAGCTTTCTTT; CDR3aa: CASSPTGRGTEAFF
v_gene: TRBV2; d_gene: -; abundance: -; j_gene: TRBJ2-5; CDR3nt: TGTGCCAGCAGGTCTGACCAAGAGACCCAGTACTTC; CDR3aa: CASRSDQETQYF
v_gene: TRBV18; d_gene: -; abundance: -; j_gene: TRBJ1-6; CDR3nt: TGTGCCAGCTCACCTACGGGGGAAAATTCACCCCTCCACTTT; CDR3aa: CASSPTGENSPLHF
v_gene: TRBV6-5; d_gene: TRBD1; abundance: -; j_gene: TRBJ1-1; CDR3nt: TGTGCCAGCAGTTACTCGACAGGGCTGATGAACACTGAAGCTTTCTTT; CDR3aa: CASSYSTGLMNTEAFF
v_gene: TRBV28; d_gene: -; abundance: -; j_gene: TRBJ2-1; CDR3nt: TGTGCCAGCGGTCTTGGGGCAGGTGAGCAGTTCTTC; CDR3aa: CASGLGAGEQFF
v_gene: TRBV28; d_gene: -; abundance: -; j_gene: TRBJ1-5; CDR3nt: TGTGCCAGCGTAGGCAGGGTAAGTCAGCCCCAGCATTTT; CDR3aa: CASVGRVSQPQHF
v_gene: TRBV18; d_gene: -; abundance: -; j_gene: TRBJ1-1; CDR3nt: TGTGCCAGCTCACCCGGACAATTAAGGGACACTGAAGCTTTCTTT; CDR3aa: CASSPGQLRDTEAFF
v_gene: TRBV11-3; d_gene: -; abundance: -; j_gene: TRBJ1-1; CDR3nt: TGTGCCAGCAGCTTTGCCAGATCCACTGAAGCTTTCTTT; CDR3aa: CASSFARSTEAFF
v_gene: TRBV4-1; d_gene: TRBD1; abundance: -; j_gene: TRBJ1-5; CDR3nt: TGCGCCAGCAGCGGACAGGGGGCTCAGCCCCAGCATTTT; CDR3aa: CASSGQGAQPQHF
v_gene: TRBV19; d_gene: TRBD1; abundance: -; j_gene: TRBJ2-5; CDR3nt: TGTGCCAGTAGCACGGGACAGCAAGAGACCCAGTACTTC; CDR3aa: CASSTGQQETQYF
v_gene: TRBV3-1/TRBV3-2; d_gene: -; abundance: -; j_gene: TRBJ2-7; CDR3nt: TGTGCCAGCAGCCAAGACACCTACGAGCAGTACTTC; CDR3aa: CASSQDTYEQYF